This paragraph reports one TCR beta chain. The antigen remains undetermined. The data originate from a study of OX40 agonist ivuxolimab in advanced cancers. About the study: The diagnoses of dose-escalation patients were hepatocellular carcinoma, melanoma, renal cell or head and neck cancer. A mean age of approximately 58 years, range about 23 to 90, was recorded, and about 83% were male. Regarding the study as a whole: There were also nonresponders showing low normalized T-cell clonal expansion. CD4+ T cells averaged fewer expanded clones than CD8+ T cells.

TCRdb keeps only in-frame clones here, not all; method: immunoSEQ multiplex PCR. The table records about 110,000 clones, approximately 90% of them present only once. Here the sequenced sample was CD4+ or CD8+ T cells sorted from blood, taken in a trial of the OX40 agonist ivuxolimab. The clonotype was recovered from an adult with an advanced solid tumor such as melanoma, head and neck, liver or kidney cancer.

The CDR3 protein is CASSYSSAGSYGYTF. CDR3 nucleotide sequence: TGTGCCAGCAGTTACTCGTCGGCAGGAAGCTATGGCTACACCTTC. This chain connects TRBV6-5 to TRBJ1-2; D ambiguous. The germline V gene has CDR1 MNHEY and CDR2 SVGAGI. CDR3 length: 15 amino acids. Trimming removed 0 bases from V and 4 bases from J, with 12 bases in between.